These 5 T cell receptor beta chains were all obtained from the same sample, sequenced in a study of CD8 T cells in ankylosing spondylitis (dated by TCRdb to between 2016 and 2019). Libraries were constructed by 5' RACE. The run used an Illumina HiSeq 2500. The raw public reads went through TCRdb reprocessing: fastp at Q25, MiXCR clone calling, in-frame beta chains kept. Rows are combined by CDR3 protein, so each entry shows the most common genes and DNA. The table for this sample lists 200,000 to 300,000 distinct CDR3 sequences; approximately 9% of them were counted only once. In total, the top ten clones hold 6.5% to 7% of the sample. The sequenced material came from blood, either unsorted or a sorted T cell fraction (not recorded which). Receptors were obtained from a male donor with ankylosing spondylitis or in good health (not recorded which).

This clonotype was observed a handful of times. This may be a read error: a much more frequent sequence differs by one nucleotide. The genes are TRBV20-1 and TRBJ1-2; no definite D call. CDR1 is DFQATT and CDR2 is SNEGSKA in the germline V gene (reference sequence). This CDR3 comprises 11 residues. CDR3 nucleotide sequence: TGCAGTGCTAGTTCCGGCGGCGGCTCCACCTTC. Translated: CSASSGGGSTF.

This clonotype came up many times. DNA of the CDR3: TGTGCCAGCAGCCAGGGACAGCTCACCTACAATGAGCAGTTCTTC. As protein: CASSQGQLTYNEQFF. The V call is TRBV7-9, the J call TRBJ2-1; 7 bases fit TRBD1. The CDR3 contains 15 residues. Looked up from germline, CDR1 is SEHNR and CDR2 is FQNEAQ (reference sequence). Unmatched junction bases numbered 6, after V lost 5 bases and J lost 2 bases.

Ten or more counts support this clonotype. This rearrangement joins TRBV12-3 or TRBV12-4 to TRBJ2-1, with a tentative D call TRBD2 (6 bases). Trimming shortened V by 11 bases and J by 5 bases, and 25 bases separated the two germline ends. The CDR3 loop spans 16 amino acids. CDR3 sequence reads: CASLSPAGRYHNEQFF. As DNA, the CDR3 is TGTGCCTCCCTCTCACCAGCGGGTCGATATCACAATGAGCAGTTCTTC.

In this sample, this clonotype turned up many times. The J gene is TRBJ2-2, the V gene TRBV5-6; TRBD1 is a possible D gene (6 bases). CDR1 is SGHDT, CDR2 YYEEEE, per germline. There are 16 residues in the CDR3. Trimming shortened V by 4 bases and J by 2 bases, and 15 bases separated the two germline ends. CDR3 coding DNA: TGTGCCAGCAGCCCCCCCAGGGGTGGTAACACCGGGGAGCTGTTTTTT. It encodes CASSPPRGGNTGELFF.

There are many counts of this clonotype. This chain joins TRBV5-6 and TRBJ2-7, with a tentative D call TRBD2 (6 bases). V lost 1 base to trimming and J lost 5 bases, with 13 bases between them. Germline values: CDR1 SGHDT, CDR2 YYEEEE. The CDR3 covers 14 residues. CDR3 sequence: CASSLNYRGDEQYF. The CDR3 DNA reads as TGTGCCAGCAGCTTGAACTATCGCGGGGACGAGCAGTACTTC.